This TCR beta chain was sequenced for a study of blood T cell repertoires in COVID-19. Across the study: Specimens from acute and convalescent COVID-19 originated in the United States, Italy and Spain. PBMCs, B-cell-depleted T cells, or T cells provided the cDNA or gDNA that made up the material.

V was clipped by 1 base and J by 4 bases; unmatched bases: 5. Germline V gene sequence: CDR1 SGHRS, CDR2 YFSETQ. The CDR3 totals 16 residues. Per the original data handling: Reference gene primer amplification in the assay estimated nucleated cell counts. Clones were sequenced by immunoSEQ multiplex PCR, and TCRdb holds only the in-frame ones, with some missing. D and trimming come from the DNA, and the V and J calls and clone size come from that table. The sample has 120,000 or so clones, roughly 87% seen once; the top ten hold roughly 8%. This clonotype was sampled from a human donor in a cohort sampled during active COVID-19. Sequencing input: peripheral blood. The V gene is TRBV5-1, the J gene TRBJ2-4; 10 nucleotides match TRBD1. The CDR3 DNA reads TGCGCCAGCAGCTTGTTGGGACAGGGGATGAAAAACATTCAGTACTTC. Translating gives CASSLLGQGMKNIQYF.